This TCR beta chain was found in a study of regulatory T cells in long-lasting Graves disease (dated by TCRdb to the early 2020s). A note on the overall study: Newly diagnosed Graves' disease patients had taken antithyroid drugs for less than 3 months. A total of roughly 33 samples underwent TCR sequencing: 13 from persistent and about 20 from newly diagnosed Graves' disease patients. The study was registered as a clinical trial and conducted in China. Persistent Graves' disease patients were compared with newly diagnosed Graves' disease patients by peripheral blood TCR sequencing and RNA sequencing. Study-wide conclusions, independent of this receptor: Only the TCR beta chain was sequenced and analyzed. Because the primary lesion, thyroid tissue, could not be accessed, the study looked at peripheral blood alone. The small sample size was acknowledged by the authors as a limitation that may reduce accuracy. Compared with newly diagnosed patients, persistent Graves' disease patients had lower TCR Shannon entropy and fewer highly expanded clones, which suggests clonal expansion. Persistent patients shared more public clonotypes among themselves (around 3,000) than newly diagnosed patients did (about 970).

The sample's time point label is to be understood as: newly diagnosed GD, antithyroid drugs for less than 3 months. For both TCR sequencing and RNA sequencing, RNA was extracted from PBMCs using TRIzol. The diagnosis of Graves' disease followed American Thyroid Association guidelines. The patients came from an endocrinology department in Xi'an, China. Each patient gave 8.5 to 9.5 milliliters of peripheral blood, collected in an EDTA anticoagulant tube. Ficoll Paque Plus density gradient separation was used to isolate PBMCs, and no further T cell sorting was done. RNA quality was checked with an Agilent 2100 Bioanalyzer and agarose gel, and concentration with a NanoDrop 2000. The library was built by means of multiplex PCR. Sequenced on an Illumina HiSeq 4000. To build TCR beta libraries, CDR3 regions were amplified by Arm-PCR using iRepertoire HTBI primers. PCR products were gel purified before sequencing. In the source study's methods: Gene usage analysis of CDR3 amino acid clonotypes used the approximately 62 TRBV and 14 TRBJ segments found across samples. COPE and FqMerger were used to merge the filtered high-quality paired reads into contigs. BLAST was used to align contigs to IMGT TRBV, TRBD and TRBJ reference genes, and CDR3 was defined according to IMGT. Any clonotype with a frequency above 0.1% was counted as a highly expanded clone. Shannon entropy served as the measure of repertoire diversity, while the Gini coefficient captured V-J evenness. A clonotype found in more than one individual was treated as public. The public reads were run again by TCRdb, first through fastp at Q25 and then through MiXCR, and only productive beta chains were kept. One record per CDR3 amino acid sequence lists the most common genes and DNA. TCRdb, not the original authors, processed these V and J calls. Within this sample are 350,000 to 450,000 distinct CDR3 sequences, with over 15% of them counted one time only. The ten largest account for about 27% of the sample.

For this clonotype: Its antigen remains unidentified. Base quality data are lacking; no much larger clone is found one base away.

These data are also associated with another study on T cells in Graves' hyperthyroidism and ophthalmopathy. From that second study: Stable Graves' hyperthyroidism was defined as the absence of progression to ophthalmopathy over 18 months of follow-up. Hyperthyroidism patients were aged 18 to 65 years and newly diagnosed, with disease duration of less than 2 months. The study excluded patients with uncontrolled infections, other autoimmune diseases, pregnancy or lactation. Diagnoses relied on clinical symptoms, serum thyroxine and TRAb, thyroid ultrasound and orbital computed tomography. The TCR CDR3 was subjected to a first round of RT-PCR using the HTBI primer set and the Qiagen OneStep RT-PCR kit. Most expanded thyroid clonotypes (frequency above 0.001) were also detected in blood, a finding suggesting that blood repertoires may reflect thyroid immune responses. Ophthalmopathy was separated from stable hyperthyroidism by a 13 V-J signature model, with just over 85% sensitivity and 81% to 83% specificity obtained in cross-validation and 80%/75% obtained in testing. In validation, progression to ophthalmopathy was predicted by the model with 55% to 71% sensitivity and roughly 72% specificity, a median of approximately 6.5 months before onset. To identify TCR V-J signatures that set the groups apart, the researchers used a discovery cohort of more than 95 patients, made up of roughly 45 with Graves' ophthalmopathy and some 56 with stable Graves' hyperthyroidism. Whether ophthalmopathy could be predicted prospectively was tested in an independent validation cohort made up of 18 hyperthyroidism patients plus 17 patients who later progressed to ophthalmopathy. The 75 to 100 discovery patients were divided at random into training and test sets in a 7:3 ratio. Thyroid tissue and blood T-cell repertoires from several Graves' hyperthyroidism patients were also compared in the study. Once sampling was done, hyperthyroidism patients were given methimazole at a starting dose of 30 mg daily, whereas ophthalmopathy patients were given high-dose intravenous methylprednisolone. Libraries were constructed in a second round of multiplex PCR, after which size selection and purification were carried out. Sequencing of the libraries was done on an Illumina HiSeq2000 using paired-end 100 bp reads. SOAPnuke was used to process the raw data, removing reads that contained adapters or uncalled bases, had a mean Phred below 15, or lacked an exact match to the constant primer or identifier. COPE v1.2.5 was used to merge high-quality paired reads, and clonotypes were defined as unique nucleotide sequences. MiTCR v1.1 was used to align clonotypes to the IMGT TRBV, TRBD and TRBJ reference segments. The analysis included only V-J combinations with a frequency above 0.0001, which together covered roughly 99% of the repertoires. A TCS score was defined as the ratio between F50 (clonal expansion) and ExV (chaos), using BLOSUM62-based TCRdist between CDR3 peptides within each V-J. Welch's t-statistics and random forest reduced roughly 530 V-J features to about 13, which were used in a naive Bayes classifier (R e1071). No statistical method was used to set the sample size in advance, and investigators knew the group allocation. The paper describes TCR Vbeta CDR3 sequencing of around 130 peripheral blood samples, made up of roughly 40 ophthalmopathy patients, more than 70 hyperthyroidism patients and about 17 progressor patients.

Material: peripheral blood mononuclear cells (PBMCs), obtained at new diagnosis, from a patient treated with antithyroid drugs. The sequence was obtained from a man aged 40-55 years with Graves disease. Donor details come from another sample of the same person, matched by shared clones.

The CDR3 is CASSQLGGSNQPQHF. The nucleotide sequence is given as TGCGCCAGCAGCCAGCTGGGTGGAAGCAATCAGCCCCAGCATTTT. Recombination linked TRBV4-1 to TRBJ1-5, with the D gene not clear enough to name. CDR3 length: 15 amino acids, cysteine to phenylalanine. Left in the record is the CDR3 DNA by itself, 45 bases read in frame from the first base. CDR1 is given as MGHRA and CDR2 as YSYEKL, both from the germline V gene. The junction carries 10 bases between V and J, which are trimmed by 3 bases and 1 base respectively.